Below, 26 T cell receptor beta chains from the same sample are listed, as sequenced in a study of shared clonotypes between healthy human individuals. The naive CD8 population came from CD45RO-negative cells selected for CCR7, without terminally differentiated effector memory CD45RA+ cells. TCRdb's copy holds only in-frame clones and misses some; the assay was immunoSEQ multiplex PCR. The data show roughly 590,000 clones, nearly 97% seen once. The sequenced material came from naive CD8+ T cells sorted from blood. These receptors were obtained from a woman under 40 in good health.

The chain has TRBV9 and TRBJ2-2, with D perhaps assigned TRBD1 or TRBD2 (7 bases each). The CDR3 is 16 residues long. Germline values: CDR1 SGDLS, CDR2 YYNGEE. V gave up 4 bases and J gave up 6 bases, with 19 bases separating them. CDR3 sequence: CASSPGGEMAAGELFF. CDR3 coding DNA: TGTGCCAGCAGCCCAGGGGGGGAAATGGCCGCCGGGGAGCTGTTTTTT.

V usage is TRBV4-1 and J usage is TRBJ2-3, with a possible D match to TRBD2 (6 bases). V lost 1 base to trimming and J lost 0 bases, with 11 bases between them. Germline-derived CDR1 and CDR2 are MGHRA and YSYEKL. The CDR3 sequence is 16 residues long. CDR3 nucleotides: TGCGCCAGCAGCCAAGCGGCGGGGACTAGCACAGATACGCAGTATTTT. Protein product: CASSQAAGTSTDTQYF.

The CDR3 protein is CASVGQETEAFF. The CDR3 nucleotides read TGCGCCAGCGTGGGACAGGAGACTGAAGCTTTCTTT. The chain links TRBV5-1 to TRBJ1-1; TRBD1 matches 8 bases. The CDR3 runs 12 residues. Germline V gene data show CDR1 as SGHRS and CDR2 as YFSETQ. V lost 7 bases, J lost 5 bases, and 4 bases stayed unmatched.

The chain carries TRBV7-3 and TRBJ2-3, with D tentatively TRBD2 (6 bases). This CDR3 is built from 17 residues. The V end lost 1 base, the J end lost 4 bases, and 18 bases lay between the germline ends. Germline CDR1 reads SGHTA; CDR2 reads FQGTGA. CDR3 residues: CASSLIGAGKFPDTQYF. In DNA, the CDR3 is TGTGCCAGCAGCTTAATTGGGGCGGGAAAGTTCCCAGATACGCAGTATTTT.

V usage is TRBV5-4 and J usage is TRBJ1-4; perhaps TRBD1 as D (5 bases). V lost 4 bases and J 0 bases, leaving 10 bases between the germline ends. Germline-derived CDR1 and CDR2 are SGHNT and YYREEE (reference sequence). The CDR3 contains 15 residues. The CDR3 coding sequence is TGTGCCAGCAGCCCAGGGACCGCAACTAATGAAAAACTGTTTTTT. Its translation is CASSPGTATNEKLFF.

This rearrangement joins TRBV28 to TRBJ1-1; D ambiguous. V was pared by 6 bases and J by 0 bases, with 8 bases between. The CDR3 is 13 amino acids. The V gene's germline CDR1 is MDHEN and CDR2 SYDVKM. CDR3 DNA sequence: TGTGCCAGCAGGCCCGCGATGAACACTGAAGCTTTCTTT. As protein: CASRPAMNTEAFF.

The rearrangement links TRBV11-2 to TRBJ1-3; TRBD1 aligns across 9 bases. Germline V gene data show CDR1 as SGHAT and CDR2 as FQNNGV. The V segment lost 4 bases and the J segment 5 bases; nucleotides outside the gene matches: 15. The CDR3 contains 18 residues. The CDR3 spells CASSSPKSGQGYRNTIYF. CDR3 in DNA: TGTGCCAGCAGCTCTCCGAAATCGGGACAGGGTTATAGAAACACCATATATTTT.

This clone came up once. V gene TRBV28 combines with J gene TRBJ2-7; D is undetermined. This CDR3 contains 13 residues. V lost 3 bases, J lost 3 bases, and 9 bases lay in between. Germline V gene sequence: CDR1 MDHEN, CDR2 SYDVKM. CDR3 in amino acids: CASSLSVGYEQYF. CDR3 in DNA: TGTGCCAGCAGTTTGTCGGTTGGCTACGAGCAGTACTTC.

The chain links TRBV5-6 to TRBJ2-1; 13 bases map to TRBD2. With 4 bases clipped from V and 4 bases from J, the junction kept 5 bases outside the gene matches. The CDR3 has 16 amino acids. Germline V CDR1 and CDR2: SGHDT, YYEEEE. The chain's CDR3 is CASSPSGLAGYNEQFF. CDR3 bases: TGTGCCAGCAGCCCCTCGGGACTAGCGGGATACAATGAGCAGTTCTTC. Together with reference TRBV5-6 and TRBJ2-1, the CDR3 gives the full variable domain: DAGVTQSPTHLIKTRGQQVTLRCSPKSGHDTVSWYQQALGQGPQFIFQYYEEEERQRGNFPDRFSGHQFPNYSSELNVNALLLGDSALYLCASSPSGLAGYNEQFFGPGTRLTVL.

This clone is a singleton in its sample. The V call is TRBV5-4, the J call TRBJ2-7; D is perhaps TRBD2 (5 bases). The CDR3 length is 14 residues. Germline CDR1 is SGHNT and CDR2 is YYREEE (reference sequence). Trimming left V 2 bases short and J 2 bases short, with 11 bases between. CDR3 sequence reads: CASSFIGGPYEQYF. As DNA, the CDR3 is TGTGCCAGCAGCTTTATAGGAGGACCCTACGAGCAGTACTTC.

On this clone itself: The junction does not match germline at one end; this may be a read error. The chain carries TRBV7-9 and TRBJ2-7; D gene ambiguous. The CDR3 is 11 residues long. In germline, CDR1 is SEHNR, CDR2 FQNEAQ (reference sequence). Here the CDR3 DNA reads TGTGCCAGCAGCTCACCGTCCCCCGCTTCTTTC. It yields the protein CASSSPSPASF.

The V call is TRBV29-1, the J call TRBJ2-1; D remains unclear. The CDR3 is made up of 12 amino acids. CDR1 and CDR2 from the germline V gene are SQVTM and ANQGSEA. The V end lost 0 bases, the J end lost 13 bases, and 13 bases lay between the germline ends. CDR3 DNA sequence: TGCAGCGTTGAAGATCTTGCTAGTCTTCAGTTCTTC. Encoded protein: CSVEDLASLQFF.

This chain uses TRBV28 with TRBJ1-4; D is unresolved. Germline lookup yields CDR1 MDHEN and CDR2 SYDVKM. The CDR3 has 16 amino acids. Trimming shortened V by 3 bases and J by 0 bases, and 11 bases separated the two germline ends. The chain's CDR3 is CASSFYEGATNEKLFF. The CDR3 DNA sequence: TGTGCCAGCAGTTTTTATGAGGGTGCAACTAATGAAAAACTGTTTTTT. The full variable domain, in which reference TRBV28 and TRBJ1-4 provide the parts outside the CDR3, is DVKVTQSSRYLVKRTGEKVFLECVQDMDHENMFWYRQDPGLGLRLIYFSYDVKMKEKGDIPEGYSVSREKKERFSLILESASTNQTSMYLCASSFYEGATNEKLFFGSGTQLSVL.

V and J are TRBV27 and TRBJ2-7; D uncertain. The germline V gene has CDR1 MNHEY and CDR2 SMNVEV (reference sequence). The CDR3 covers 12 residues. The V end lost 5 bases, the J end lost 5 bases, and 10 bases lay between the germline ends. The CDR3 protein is CASSHYLDEQYF. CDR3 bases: TGTGCCAGCAGTCACTACTTGGACGAGCAGTACTTC.

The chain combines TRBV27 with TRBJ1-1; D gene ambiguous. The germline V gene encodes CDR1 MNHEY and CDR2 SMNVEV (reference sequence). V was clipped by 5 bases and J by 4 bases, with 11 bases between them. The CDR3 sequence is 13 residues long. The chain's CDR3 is CASSPRGGTEAFF. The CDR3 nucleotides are TGTGCCAGCAGTCCCCGGGGAGGCACTGAAGCTTTCTTT.

The CDR3 DNA follows: TGCGCCAGCAGCCAAGATGGGAGACAGTTAGACTACGAGCAGTACTTC. Amino acids: CASSQDGRQLDYEQYF. The rearrangement uses TRBV4-1 and TRBJ2-7, with D perhaps given as TRBD1 or TRBD2 (5 bases each). The CDR3 has 16 amino acids. V was trimmed by 0 bases and J by 3 bases, leaving 15 bases between them. Germline loops: CDR1 MGHRA, CDR2 YSYEKL.

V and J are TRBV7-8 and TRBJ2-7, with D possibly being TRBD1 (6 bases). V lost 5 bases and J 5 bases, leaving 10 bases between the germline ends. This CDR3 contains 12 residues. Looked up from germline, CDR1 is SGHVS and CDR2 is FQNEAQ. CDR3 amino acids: CASSIHRDEQYF. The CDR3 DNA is TGTGCCAGCAGCATCCACAGGGACGAGCAGTACTTC.

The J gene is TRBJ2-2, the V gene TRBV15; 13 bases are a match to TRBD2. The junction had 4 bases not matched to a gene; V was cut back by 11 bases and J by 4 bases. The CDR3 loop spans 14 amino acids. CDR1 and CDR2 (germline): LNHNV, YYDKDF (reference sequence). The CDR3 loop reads CAAGLAGSTGELFF. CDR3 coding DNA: TGTGCCGCGGGACTAGCGGGATCCACCGGGGAGCTGTTTTTT.

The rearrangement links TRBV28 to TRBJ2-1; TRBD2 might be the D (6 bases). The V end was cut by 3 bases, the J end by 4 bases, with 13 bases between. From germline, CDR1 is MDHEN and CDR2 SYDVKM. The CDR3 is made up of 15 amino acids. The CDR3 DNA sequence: TGTGCCAGCAGTTTTGACCAGCGGGCTTACAATGAGCAGTTCTTC. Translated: CASSFDQRAYNEQFF.

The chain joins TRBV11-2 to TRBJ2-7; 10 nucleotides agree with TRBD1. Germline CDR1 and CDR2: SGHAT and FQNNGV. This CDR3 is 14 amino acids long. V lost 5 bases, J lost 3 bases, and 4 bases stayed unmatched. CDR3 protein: CASSTGTGVYEQYF. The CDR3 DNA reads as TGTGCCAGCAGCACAGGGACAGGGGTCTACGAGCAGTACTTC.

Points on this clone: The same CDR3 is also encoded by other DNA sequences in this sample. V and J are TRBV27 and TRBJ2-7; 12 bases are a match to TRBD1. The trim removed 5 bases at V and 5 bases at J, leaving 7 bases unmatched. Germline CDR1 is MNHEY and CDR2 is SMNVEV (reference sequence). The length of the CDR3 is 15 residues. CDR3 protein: CASSPGTGGRNEQYF. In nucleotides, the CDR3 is TGTGCCAGCAGTCCGGGGACAGGGGGCAGGAACGAGCAGTACTTC.

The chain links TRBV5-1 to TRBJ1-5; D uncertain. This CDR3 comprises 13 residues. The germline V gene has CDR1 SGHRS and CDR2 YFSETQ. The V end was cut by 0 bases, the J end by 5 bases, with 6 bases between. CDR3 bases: TGCGCCAGCAGCTTGGACAAGGATCAGCCCCAGCATTTT. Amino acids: CASSLDKDQPQHF.

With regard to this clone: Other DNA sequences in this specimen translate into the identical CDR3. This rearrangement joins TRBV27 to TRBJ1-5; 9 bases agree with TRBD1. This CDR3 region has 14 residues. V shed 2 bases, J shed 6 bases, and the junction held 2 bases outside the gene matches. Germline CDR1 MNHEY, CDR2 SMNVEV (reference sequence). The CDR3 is CASSLGTGSQPQHF. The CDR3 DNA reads TGTGCCAGCAGTTTAGGGACAGGGAGTCAGCCCCAGCATTTT.

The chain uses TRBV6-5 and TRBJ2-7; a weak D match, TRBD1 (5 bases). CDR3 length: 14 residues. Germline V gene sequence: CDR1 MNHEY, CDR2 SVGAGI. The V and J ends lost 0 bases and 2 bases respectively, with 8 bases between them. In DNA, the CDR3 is TGTGCCAGCAGTTACTCCGCGACAGCCTACGAGCAGTACTTC. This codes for CASSYSATAYEQYF.

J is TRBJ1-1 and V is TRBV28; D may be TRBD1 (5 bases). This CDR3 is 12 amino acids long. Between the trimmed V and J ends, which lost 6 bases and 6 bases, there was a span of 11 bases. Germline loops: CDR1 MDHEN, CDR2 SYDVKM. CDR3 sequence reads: CASSRGVAEAFF. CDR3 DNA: TGTGCCAGCAGCCGGGGGGTGGCTGAAGCTTTCTTT.

The CDR3 nucleotides are TGTGCCAGCAGATCGGACGGGCTTAACTATGGCTACACCTTC. Translated, it gives CASRSDGLNYGYTF. The chain has TRBV7-9 and TRBJ1-2; the D is unclear. The V gene's germline CDR1 is SEHNR and CDR2 FQNEAQ (reference sequence). The CDR3 is 14 residues long. V was clipped by 6 bases and J by 1 base, with 12 bases between them.